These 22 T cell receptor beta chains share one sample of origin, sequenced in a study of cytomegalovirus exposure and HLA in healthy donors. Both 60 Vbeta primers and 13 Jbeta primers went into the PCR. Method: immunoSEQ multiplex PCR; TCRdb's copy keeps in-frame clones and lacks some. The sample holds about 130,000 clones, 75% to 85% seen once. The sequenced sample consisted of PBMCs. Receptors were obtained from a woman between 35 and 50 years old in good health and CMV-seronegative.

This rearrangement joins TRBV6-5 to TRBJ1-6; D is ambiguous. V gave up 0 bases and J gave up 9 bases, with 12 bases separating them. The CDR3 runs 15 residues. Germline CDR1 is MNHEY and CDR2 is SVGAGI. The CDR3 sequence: CASSYSSRAGSPLHF. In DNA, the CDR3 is TGTGCCAGCAGTTACTCGAGTAGGGCGGGTTCACCCCTCCACTTT.

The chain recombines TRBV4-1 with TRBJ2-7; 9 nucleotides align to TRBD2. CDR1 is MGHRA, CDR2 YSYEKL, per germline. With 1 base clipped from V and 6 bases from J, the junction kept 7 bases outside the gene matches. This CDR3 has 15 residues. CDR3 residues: CASSQGPSGGSEQYF. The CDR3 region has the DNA TGCGCCAGCAGCCAAGGGCCGAGCGGGGGGTCCGAGCAGTACTTC.

CDR3 sequence: CASSPKDISEAFF. CDR3 coding DNA: TGTGCCAGCAGCCCCAAGGACATCTCTGAAGCTTTCTTT. The genes are TRBV28 and TRBJ1-1, with D possibly matching TRBD1 (5 bases). Trimming stripped 6 bases from V and 6 bases from J, with 14 bases between. Per germline, CDR1 MDHEN and CDR2 SYDVKM. The length of the CDR3 is 13 residues.

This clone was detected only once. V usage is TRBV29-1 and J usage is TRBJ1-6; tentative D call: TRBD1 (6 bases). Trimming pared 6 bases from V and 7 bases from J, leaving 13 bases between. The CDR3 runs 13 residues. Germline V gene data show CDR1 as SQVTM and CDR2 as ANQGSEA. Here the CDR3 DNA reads TGCAGCGTCGCCCGGACAGTAAATTCACCCCTCCACTTT. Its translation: CSVARTVNSPLHF.

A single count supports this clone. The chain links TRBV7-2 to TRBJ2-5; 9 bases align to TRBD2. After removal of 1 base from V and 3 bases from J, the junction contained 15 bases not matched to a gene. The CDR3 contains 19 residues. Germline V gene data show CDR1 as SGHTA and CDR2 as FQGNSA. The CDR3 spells CASSLEEWRASGAKETQYF. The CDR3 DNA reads TGTGCCAGCAGCTTAGAGGAGTGGCGGGCTAGCGGGGCGAAAGAGACCCAGTACTTC.

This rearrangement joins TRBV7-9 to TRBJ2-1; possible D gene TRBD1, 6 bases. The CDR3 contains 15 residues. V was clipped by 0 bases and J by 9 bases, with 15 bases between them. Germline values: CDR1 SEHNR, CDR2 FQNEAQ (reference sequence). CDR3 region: CASSLALGTRLEQFF. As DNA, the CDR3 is TGTGCCAGCAGCTTAGCGCTGGGGACACGTCTTGAGCAGTTCTTC. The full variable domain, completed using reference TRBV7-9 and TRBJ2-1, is DTGVSQNPRHKITKRGQNVTFRCDPISEHNRLYWYRQTLGQGPEFLTYFQNEAQLEKSRLLSDRFSAERPKGSFSTLEIQRTEQGDSAMYLCASSLALGTRLEQFFGPGTRLTVL.

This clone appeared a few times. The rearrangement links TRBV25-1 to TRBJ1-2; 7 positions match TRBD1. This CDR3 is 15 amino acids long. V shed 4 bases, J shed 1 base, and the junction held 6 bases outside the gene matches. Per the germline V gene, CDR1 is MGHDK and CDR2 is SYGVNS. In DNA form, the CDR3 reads TGTGCCAGCAGTGGGACAGGCCGTAATAACTATGGCTACACCTTC. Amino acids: CASSGTGRNNYGYTF.

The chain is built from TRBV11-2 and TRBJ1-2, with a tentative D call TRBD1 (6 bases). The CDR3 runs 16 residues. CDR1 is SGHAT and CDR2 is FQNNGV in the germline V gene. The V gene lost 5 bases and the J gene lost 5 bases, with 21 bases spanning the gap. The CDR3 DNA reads TGTGCCAGCAGCCCTCTCACCGGGACACCAACTTATGGCTACACCTTC. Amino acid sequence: CASSPLTGTPTYGYTF. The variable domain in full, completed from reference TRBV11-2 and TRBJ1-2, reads EAGVAQSPRYKIIEKRQSVAFWCNPISGHATLYWYQQILGQGPKLLIQFQNNGVVDDSQLPKDRFSAERLKGVDSTLKIQPAKLEDSAVYLCASSPLTGTPTYGYTFGSGTRLTVV.

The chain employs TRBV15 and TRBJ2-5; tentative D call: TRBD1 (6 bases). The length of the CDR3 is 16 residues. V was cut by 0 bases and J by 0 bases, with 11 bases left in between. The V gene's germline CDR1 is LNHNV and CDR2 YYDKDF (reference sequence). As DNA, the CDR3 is TGTGCCACCAGCAGAGATCGCAGGGGACACCAAGAGACCCAGTACTTC. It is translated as CATSRDRRGHQETQYF.

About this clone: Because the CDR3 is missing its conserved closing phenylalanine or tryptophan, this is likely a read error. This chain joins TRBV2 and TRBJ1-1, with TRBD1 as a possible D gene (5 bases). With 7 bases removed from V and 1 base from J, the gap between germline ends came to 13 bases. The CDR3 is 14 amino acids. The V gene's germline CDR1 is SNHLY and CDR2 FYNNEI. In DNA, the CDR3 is TGTGCCAGCACTTATGGGGCAGCGAACACTGAAGCTTTCTCT. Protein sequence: CASTYGAANTEAFS.

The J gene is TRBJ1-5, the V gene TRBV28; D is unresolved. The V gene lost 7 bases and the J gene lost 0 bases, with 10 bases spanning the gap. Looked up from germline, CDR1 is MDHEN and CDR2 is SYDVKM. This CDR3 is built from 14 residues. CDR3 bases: TGTGCCAGCATGGGCCCTTATAGCAATCAGCCCCAGCATTTT. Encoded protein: CASMGPYSNQPQHF.

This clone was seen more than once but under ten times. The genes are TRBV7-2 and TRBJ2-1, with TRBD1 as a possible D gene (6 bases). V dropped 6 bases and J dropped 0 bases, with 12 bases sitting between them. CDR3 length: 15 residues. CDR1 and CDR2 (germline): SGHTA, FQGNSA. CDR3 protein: CASSDQGSSYNEQFF. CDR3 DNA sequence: TGTGCCAGCAGTGATCAGGGGAGCTCCTACAATGAGCAGTTCTTC. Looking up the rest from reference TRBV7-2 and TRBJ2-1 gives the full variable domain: GAGVSQSPSNKVTEKGKDVELRCDPISGHTALYWYRQSLGQGLEFLIYFQGNSAPDKSGLPSDRFSAERTGGSVSTLTIQRTQQEDSAVYLCASSDQGSSYNEQFFGPGTRLTVL.

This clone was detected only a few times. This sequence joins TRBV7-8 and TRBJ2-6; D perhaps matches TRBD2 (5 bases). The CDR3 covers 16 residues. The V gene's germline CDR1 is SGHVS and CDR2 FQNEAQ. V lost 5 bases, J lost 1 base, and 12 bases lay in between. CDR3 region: CASSLPWRSGANVLTF. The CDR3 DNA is TGTGCCAGCAGCCTACCCTGGAGGTCTGGGGCCAACGTCCTGACTTTC. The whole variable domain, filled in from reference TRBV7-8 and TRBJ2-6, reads GAGVSQSPRYKVAKRGQDVALRCDPISGHVSLFWYQQALGQGPEFLTYFQNEAQLDKSGLPSDRFFAERPEGSVSTLKIQRTQQEDSAVYLCASSLPWRSGANVLTFGAGSRLTVL.

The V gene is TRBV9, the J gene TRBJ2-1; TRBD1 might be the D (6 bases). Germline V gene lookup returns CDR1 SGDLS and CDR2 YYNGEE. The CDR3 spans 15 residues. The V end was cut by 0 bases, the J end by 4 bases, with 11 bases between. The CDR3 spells CASSVASRGYNEQFF. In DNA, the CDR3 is TGTGCCAGCAGCGTAGCGTCTAGGGGGTACAATGAGCAGTTCTTC.

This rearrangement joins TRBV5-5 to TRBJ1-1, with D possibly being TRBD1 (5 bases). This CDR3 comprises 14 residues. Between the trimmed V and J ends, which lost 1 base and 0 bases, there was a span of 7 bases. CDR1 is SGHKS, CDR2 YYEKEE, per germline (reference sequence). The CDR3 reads CASSLWGLNTEAFF. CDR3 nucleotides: TGTGCCAGCAGCTTGTGGGGCTTGAACACTGAAGCTTTCTTT.

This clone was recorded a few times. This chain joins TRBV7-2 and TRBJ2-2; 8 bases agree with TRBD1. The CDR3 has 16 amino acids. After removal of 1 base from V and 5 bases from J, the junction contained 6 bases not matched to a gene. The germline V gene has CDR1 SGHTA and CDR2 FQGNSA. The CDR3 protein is CASSLGSGGGTGELFF. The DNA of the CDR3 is TGTGCCAGCAGCTTAGGTTCAGGGGGCGGTACCGGGGAGCTGTTTTTT.

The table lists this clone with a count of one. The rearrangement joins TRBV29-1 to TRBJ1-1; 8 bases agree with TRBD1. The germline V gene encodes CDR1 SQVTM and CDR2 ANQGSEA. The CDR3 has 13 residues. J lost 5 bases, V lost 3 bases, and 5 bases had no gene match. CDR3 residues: CSVDYRGYTEAFF. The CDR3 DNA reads TGCAGCGTTGACTACAGGGGGTATACTGAAGCTTTCTTT.

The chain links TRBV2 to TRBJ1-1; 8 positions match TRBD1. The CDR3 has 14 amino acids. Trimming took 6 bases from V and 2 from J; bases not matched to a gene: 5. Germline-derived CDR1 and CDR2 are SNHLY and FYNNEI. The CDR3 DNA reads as TGTGCCAGCAGCAGGACAGGGCTAAACACTGAAGCTTTCTTT. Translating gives CASSRTGLNTEAFF. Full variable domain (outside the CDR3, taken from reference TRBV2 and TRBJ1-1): EPEVTQTPSHQVTQMGQEVILRCVPISNHLYFYWYRQILGQKVEFLVSFYNNEISEKSEIFDDQFSVERPDGSNFTLKIRSTKLEDSAMYFCASSRTGLNTEAFFGQGTRLTVV.

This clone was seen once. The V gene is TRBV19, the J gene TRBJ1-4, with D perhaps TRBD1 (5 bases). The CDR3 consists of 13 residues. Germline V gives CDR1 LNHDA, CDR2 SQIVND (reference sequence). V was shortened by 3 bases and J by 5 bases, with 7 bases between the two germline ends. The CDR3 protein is CASSIDRNEKLFF. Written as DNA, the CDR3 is TGTGCCAGTAGTATCGACAGAAATGAAAAACTGTTTTTT.

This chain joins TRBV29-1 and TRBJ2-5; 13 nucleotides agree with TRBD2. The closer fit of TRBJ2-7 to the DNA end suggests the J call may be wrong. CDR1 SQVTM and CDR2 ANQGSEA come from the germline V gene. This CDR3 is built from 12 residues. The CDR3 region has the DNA TGCAGCGGGACTAGCGGGAGCGACGAGCAGTACTTC. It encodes CSGTSGSDEQYF.

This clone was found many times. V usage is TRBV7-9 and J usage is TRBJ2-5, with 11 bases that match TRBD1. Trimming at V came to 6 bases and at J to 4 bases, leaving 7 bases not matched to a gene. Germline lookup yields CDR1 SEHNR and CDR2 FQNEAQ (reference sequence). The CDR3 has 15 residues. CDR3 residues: CASRRGQGERETQYF. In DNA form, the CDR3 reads TGTGCCAGCAGACGGGGACAGGGGGAACGAGAGACCCAGTACTTC.

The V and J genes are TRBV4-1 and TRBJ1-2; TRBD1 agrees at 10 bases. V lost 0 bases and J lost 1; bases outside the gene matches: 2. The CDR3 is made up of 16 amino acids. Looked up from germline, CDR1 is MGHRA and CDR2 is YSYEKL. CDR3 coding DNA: TGCGCCAGCAGCCAAGATCGGGACAGGGGTAACTATGGCTACACCTTC. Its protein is CASSQDRDRGNYGYTF.